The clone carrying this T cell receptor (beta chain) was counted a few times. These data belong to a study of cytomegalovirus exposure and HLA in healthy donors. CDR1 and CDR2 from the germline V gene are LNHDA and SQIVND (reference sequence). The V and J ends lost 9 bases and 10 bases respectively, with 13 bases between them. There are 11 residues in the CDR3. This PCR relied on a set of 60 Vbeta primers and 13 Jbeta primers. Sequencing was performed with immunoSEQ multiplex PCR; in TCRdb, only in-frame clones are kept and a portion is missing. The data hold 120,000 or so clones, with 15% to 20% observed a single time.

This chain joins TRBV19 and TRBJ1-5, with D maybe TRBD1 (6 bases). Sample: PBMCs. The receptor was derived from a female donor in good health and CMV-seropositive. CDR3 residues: CASSDRSPQHF. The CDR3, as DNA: TGTGCCAGCTCTGACAGGTCCCCCCAGCATTTT.